The entry that follows covers one T cell receptor beta chain sequence. The data belong to a study of blood T cell repertoires in COVID-19. Sequencing used immunoSEQ multiplex PCR; TCRdb keeps in-frame clones, though not all of them. The sample lists 120,000 to 150,000 clones, roughly 90% occurring once. V was pared by 3 bases and J by 0 bases, with 6 bases between. This CDR3 has 15 amino acids. Germline CDR1 is MDHEN and CDR2 is SYDVKM. The chain carries TRBV28 and TRBJ1-6; D possibly corresponds to TRBD1 (5 bases). The receptor was isolated from a human donor in a cohort sampled during active COVID-19. Sequenced: peripheral blood. The CDR3 nucleotides read TGTGCCAGCAGTTTCGACAGCTCCTATAATTCACCCCTCCACTTT. This sequence encodes CASSFDSSYNSPLHF.